The 9 T cell receptor beta chains below all came from one sample that was sequenced in a study of glioma-infiltrating T cells after dendritic cell vaccination. The method was immunoSEQ multiplex PCR; TCRdb's version includes in-frame clones alone and lacks a portion of them. The sample includes around 100,000 clones, roughly four fifths seen only once; the top ten take less than 7%. The sample's time point: after dendritic cell vaccination, including at tumor progression/relapse. The material was blood, obtained after dendritic cell vaccination. Source of these receptors: a human donor with glioblastoma.

The chain is built from TRBV6-5 and TRBJ1-3; TRBD1 might be the D (6 bases). Trimming took 9 bases from V and 0 from J, leaving 9 bases between them. The germline CDR1 and CDR2 sequences are MNHEY and SVGAGI. The CDR3 covers 13 residues. The CDR3 here is CASWTASGNTIYF. The CDR3 DNA reads TGTGCCAGTTGGACAGCCTCTGGAAACACCATATATTTT.

The chain links TRBV27 to TRBJ1-5, with a weak D call TRBD1 (5 bases). The germline V gene encodes CDR1 MNHEY and CDR2 SMNVEV (reference sequence). CDR3 size: 16 residues. The CDR3, as DNA: TGTGCTATAAAGGCGGGGACGGCGAATAGCAATCAGCCCCAGCATTTT. It is translated as CAIKAGTANSNQPQHF.

This sequence joins TRBV5-6 and TRBJ2-6; D not resolved. CDR1 is SGHDT and CDR2 is YYEEEE in the germline V gene. This CDR3 has 18 residues. The germline V and J ends were trimmed by 0 bases and 4 bases, with 17 bases remaining between them. In nucleotides, the CDR3 is TGTGCCAGCAGCTTGGAGGTCCGCATGGCTAGAGGGGCCAACGTCCTGACTTTC. Translation: CASSLEVRMARGANVLTF.

This chain joins TRBV2 and TRBJ2-3; TRBD2 matches at 7 bases. Trimming took 6 bases from V and 4 from J; bases not matched to a gene: 10. The CDR3 has 15 residues. From germline, CDR1 is SNHLY and CDR2 FYNNEI. Here the CDR3 reads CASSPWASGADTQYF. CDR3 coding DNA: TGTGCCAGCAGCCCGTGGGCGAGCGGGGCAGATACGCAGTATTTT.

The chain couples TRBV14 to TRBJ2-5; tentative D call: TRBD1 (6 bases). CDR1 SGHDN and CDR2 FVKESK come from the germline V gene. CDR3 length: 13 amino acids. V was shortened by 6 bases and J by 0 bases, with 8 bases between the two germline ends. The CDR3 DNA sequence: TGTGCCAGCAGTAGGGGGAACCAAGAGACCCAGTACTTC. Translating gives CASSRGNQETQYF.

The genes are TRBV6-5 and TRBJ1-5, with 9 bases aligning to TRBD1. The CDR3 has 14 amino acids. In germline, CDR1 is MNHEY, CDR2 SVGAGI. V gave up 1 base and J gave up 6 bases; unmatched junction bases: 1. Here the CDR3 reads CASSYLTGGQPQHF. The CDR3 DNA sequence: TGTGCCAGCAGTTACTTGACAGGGGGTCAGCCCCAGCATTTT.

There are a few counts of this clone. The J gene is TRBJ1-3, the V gene TRBV6-5; possible D gene TRBD1, 6 bases. Germline CDR1 and CDR2: MNHEY and SVGAGI. V lost 0 bases and J 4 bases, leaving 13 bases between the germline ends. The CDR3 has 16 amino acids. Written as DNA, the CDR3 is TGTGCCAGCAGTTACTCCGGGGGGGCGCTCGGAAACACCATATATTTT. Amino acid sequence: CASSYSGGALGNTIYF.

This clone is a singleton in its sample. The gene calls are TRBV4-3 and TRBJ1-2, with 8 bases identical to TRBD1. The CDR3 consists of 16 residues. V dropped 0 bases and J dropped 4; count of bases not matched to a gene: 7. CDR1 LGHNA and CDR2 YSLEER come from the germline V gene. This CDR3 is CASSQEGDRIFYGYTF. CDR3 DNA sequence: TGCGCCAGCAGCCAAGAAGGGGACAGGATTTTCTATGGCTACACCTTC.

The CDR3 DNA is TGTGCCAGCAGCTTTACAGTGAACACTGAAGCTTTCTTT. This sequence encodes CASSFTVNTEAFF. V is TRBV9 and J is TRBJ1-1, with D unclear. Trimming cost V 4 bases and J 0 bases, with 7 bases left between them. Germline V gives CDR1 SGDLS, CDR2 YYNGEE. This CDR3 region has 13 residues.